A selection of T cell receptor beta chains follows, all from one sample in a study of blood T cell repertoires in COVID-19. Profiled with immunoSEQ multiplex PCR; TCRdb holds only in-frame clones, not every one. The sample has some 150,000 clones, about 76% seen once. The sequenced material came from peripheral blood. The receptor source for this set is a woman in her sixties with active or convalescent COVID-19. The CDR3 runs from the conserved cysteine through the conserved F or W. The D gene is left open where the match is weak. The size field is filled for only some rows; it gives once, few, many or a size class.

d_call clone_size j_call v_call cdr3_nt cdr3_aa
TRBD2 . TRBJ2-3 TRBV3-1/TRBV3-2 TGTGCCAGCAGCCAAGATATTTTTCGGCGGGGGGTATCAGATACGCAGTATTTT CASSQDIFRRGVSDTQYF
TRBD1 . TRBJ1-6 TRBV11-2 TGTGCCAGCGCCCGGGACAGTTATTCACCCCTCCACTTT CASARDSYSPLHF
. . TRBJ2-7 TRBV3-1/TRBV3-2 TGTGCCAGCAGCCGAAGCATCGCGAACTACGAGCAGTACTTC CASSRSIANYEQYF
TRBD1 . TRBJ1-1 TRBV28 TGTGCCAGCAGTGAGCTCAGGGGGCGCGATTTAAGCACTGAAGCTTTCTTT CASSELRGRDLSTEAFF
. . TRBJ1-2 TRBV27 TGTGCCAGCGGAATGGACTCCGGAGGCTATGGCTACACCTTC CASGMDSGGYGYTF
. . TRBJ2-1 TRBV20-1 TGCAGTGCTAGTGGATCGTCCTCGGTCTACAATGAGCAGTTCTTC CSASGSSSVYNEQFF
. . TRBJ1-4 TRBV19 TGTGCCAGTAGTATATCGGAGGGTGAAAAACTGTTTTTT CASSISEGEKLFF
. . TRBJ2-7 TRBV30 TGTGCCTGGAGTAGCCCTACCCGAGGGTCCTCCTACGAGCAGTACTTC CAWSSPTRGSSYEQYF
TRBD2 . TRBJ2-5 TRBV9 TGTGCCAGCAGCCCCCTACTAGCGTCGCAAGAGACCCAGTACTTC CASSPLLASQETQYF
. . TRBJ1-1 TRBV5-1 TGCGCCAGCAGCATTACAGGGCATGAAGCTTTCTTT CASSITGHEAFF
TRBD1 . TRBJ1-2 TRBV28 TGTGCCAGCAGTTTACGGCGACAGGGTCTAATCTATGGCTACACCTTC CASSLRRQGLIYGYTF
. . TRBJ1-5 TRBV5-5 TGTGCCAGCAGCTTGACTCCCCTTGCCGGGAATCAGCCCCAGCATTTT CASSLTPLAGNQPQHF
TRBD1 . TRBJ1-2 TRBV27 TGTGCCGCGAAAGACAGGGACTATGGCTACACCTTC CAAKDRDYGYTF
. . TRBJ2-3 TRBV5-6 TGTGCCAGCAGCCGTCAGGGTTTTGATACGCAGTATTTT CASSRQGFDTQYF
. . TRBJ2-2 TRBV2 TGTGCCAGCAGTGAATCAGGGGCGGACACCGGGGAGCTGTTTTTT CASSESGADTGELFF
. once TRBJ2-7 TRBV6-6 TGTGCCAGCAGCCTGAGAGGGGGAAGCGAGCAGTACTTC CASSLRGGSEQYF
. . TRBJ1-5 TRBV12-3/TRBV12-4 TGTGCCAGCAGTTTACGGGATCAGCCCCAGCATTTT CASSLRDQPQHF
. . TRBJ1-1 TRBV30 TGTGCCTGGAGTGTACCTGGCGGGTTAGCTGAAGCTTTCTTT CAWSVPGGLAEAFF
TRBD1 . TRBJ1-1 TRBV11-1 TGTGCCAGCAGCCGAACAGGGGGCCACACTGAAGCTTTCTTT CASSRTGGHTEAFF
TRBD1 . TRBJ2-1 TRBV5-1 TGCGCCAGCAGCTTGGAACAGGGGGATAGCGATGAGCAGTTCTTC CASSLEQGDSDEQFF
TRBD2 few TRBJ2-1 TRBV5-4 TGTGCCAGCAGCCCGACAAAACGGCTAGCGGGAGCCCATGAGCAGTTCTTC CASSPTKRLAGAHEQFF
TRBD1 few TRBJ2-7 TRBV3-1/TRBV3-2 TGTGCCAGCAGTCGGACAGGGTGGGAGCAGTACTTC CASSRTGWEQYF
TRBD1 . TRBJ1-1 TRBV5-4 TGTGCCAGCAGCCCGGGACAGAAGAACACTGAAGCTTTCTTT CASSPGQKNTEAFF
TRBD1 . TRBJ1-1 TRBV4-1 TGCGCCAGCAGCCCAATGGACAGGGCTGCTGAAGCTTTCTTT CASSPMDRAAEAFF
. . TRBJ2-2 TRBV9 TGTGCCAGCAGTGACGGGAAGATCGGGGCCGGGGAGCTGTTTTTT CASSDGKIGAGELFF
TRBD2 once TRBJ2-5 TRBV5-1 TGCGCCAGCAGCTTGGTCGGTAGCGGGAGTCAAGAGACCCAGTACTTC CASSLVGSGSQETQYF
TRBD1 once TRBJ2-7 TRBV25-1 TGTGCCAGCAGGGGCCGACCGGGACAGTCCTACGAGCAGTACTTC CASRGRPGQSYEQYF
. . TRBJ1-3 TRBV28 TGTGCCAGCCAATCACAACAGGTCTCTGGAAACACCATATATTTT CASQSQQVSGNTIYF
TRBD1 . TRBJ2-2 TRBV6-5 TGTGCCAGCAGTTACTCGCGACAGGGGCTCGGGGAGCTGTTTTTT CASSYSRQGLGELFF
TRBD1 . TRBJ1-1 TRBV27 TGTGCCAGCACCCCCAGGGGGGCGAACACTGAAGCTTTCTTT CASTPRGANTEAFF
. few TRBJ2-3 TRBV4-3 TGCGCCAGCAGCCAAACACCCCGACGGGTAGGCACAGATACGCAGTATTTT CASSQTPRRVGTDTQYF
. . TRBJ1-2 TRBV12-3/TRBV12-4 TGTGCCAGCAGTTGGGGACAAACCTATGGCTACACCTTC CASSWGQTYGYTF
TRBD2 . TRBJ2-3 TRBV19 TGTGCCAGTAGTAGAGATCGGGGGGGAAACGGAGATACGCAGTATTTT CASSRDRGGNGDTQYF
. . TRBJ2-5 TRBV7-3 TGTGCCAGCAGCCCAGACAGGTCCCAAGAGACCCAGTACTTC CASSPDRSQETQYF
TRBD1 once TRBJ2-1 TRBV11-3 TGTGCCAGCAGCCGAGGACAGGACTCCTACAATGAGCAGTTCTTC CASSRGQDSYNEQFF
TRBD1 . TRBJ1-1 TRBV24-1 TGTGCCACCACCCGGACAGGGCAGACTGAAGCTTTCTTT CATTRTGQTEAFF
TRBD1 . TRBJ1-2 TRBV5-1 TGCGCCAGCAGCTTGGAAGGGACAGGGACCGATGGCTACACCTTC CASSLEGTGTDGYTF
. . TRBJ2-7 TRBV5-1 TGCGCCAGCAGCCCCAGACCGGGACTGAGCTACGAGCAGTACTTC CASSPRPGLSYEQYF
. . TRBJ1-3 TRBV7-8 TGTGCCAGCAGCTTAATCGGTTGGAGCTCTGGAAACACCATATATTTT CASSLIGWSSGNTIYF
TRBD1 . TRBJ2-1 TRBV30 TGTGCCTGGAGTAATCCCGGGACAGGGACCTACAATGAGCAGTTCTTC CAWSNPGTGTYNEQFF
TRBD1 . TRBJ2-2 TRBV19 TGTGCCAGTAGACCCCAGGACAGGGACTGTATGTTTTTT CASRPQDRDCMFF
. . TRBJ1-1 TRBV30 TGTGCCTGGAGTGTACCCAGGGCTCTGAACACTGAAGCTTTCTTT CAWSVPRALNTEAFF
. . TRBJ2-5 TRBV9 TGTGCCAGCAGCCGGGGAGAGGAGACCCAGTACTTC CASSRGEETQYF
. . TRBJ2-3 TRBV19 TGTGCCAGTACCCCCCGAGATACGCAGTATTTT CASTPRDTQYF
. . TRBJ1-3 TRBV29-1 TGCAGCGTTGCAGGGGCCGGTTCAGGAAACACCATATATTTT CSVAGAGSGNTIYF
. . TRBJ1-1 TRBV27 TGTGCCAGCAGGGGCAGGGGATTAGGCACTGAAGCTTTCTTT CASRGRGLGTEAFF